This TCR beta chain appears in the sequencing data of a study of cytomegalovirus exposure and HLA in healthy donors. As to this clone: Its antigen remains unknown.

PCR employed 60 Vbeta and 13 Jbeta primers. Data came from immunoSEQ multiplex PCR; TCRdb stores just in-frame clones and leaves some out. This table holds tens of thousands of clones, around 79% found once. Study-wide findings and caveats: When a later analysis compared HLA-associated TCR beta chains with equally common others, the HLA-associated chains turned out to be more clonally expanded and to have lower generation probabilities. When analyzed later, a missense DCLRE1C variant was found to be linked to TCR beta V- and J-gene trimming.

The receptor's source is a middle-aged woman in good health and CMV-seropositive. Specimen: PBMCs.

The CDR3 DNA reads TGTGCCAGCAGTTACGGTAGGGGCGCGAACACCGGGGAGCTGTTTTTT. This codes for CASSYGRGANTGELFF. The chain has TRBV6-5 and TRBJ2-2; TRBD1 might be the D (5 bases). Germline CDR1 MNHEY, CDR2 SVGAGI. This CDR3 comprises 16 residues. The V end was cut by 2 bases, the J end by 0 bases, with 10 bases between.